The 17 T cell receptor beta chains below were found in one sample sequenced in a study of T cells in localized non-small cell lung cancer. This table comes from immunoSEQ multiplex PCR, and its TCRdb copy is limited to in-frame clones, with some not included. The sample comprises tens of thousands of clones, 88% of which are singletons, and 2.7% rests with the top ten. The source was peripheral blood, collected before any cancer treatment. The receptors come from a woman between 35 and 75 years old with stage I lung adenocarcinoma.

In DNA form, the CDR3 reads TGTGCCAGCAGCTTAGCACTAGATACGCAGTATTTT. Translation: CASSLALDTQYF. The rearrangement joins TRBV7-9 to TRBJ2-3; D remains unclear. Germline loops: CDR1 SEHNR, CDR2 FQNEAQ (reference sequence). The V end lost 0 bases, the J end lost 5 bases, and 3 bases lay between the germline ends. CDR3 size: 12 residues.

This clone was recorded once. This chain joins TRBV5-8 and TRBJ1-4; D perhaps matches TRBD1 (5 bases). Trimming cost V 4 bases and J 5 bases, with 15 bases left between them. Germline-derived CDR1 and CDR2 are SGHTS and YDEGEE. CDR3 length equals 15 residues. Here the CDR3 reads CASSNGTIMNEKLFF. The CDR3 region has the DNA TGTGCCAGCAGCAACGGGACGATAATGAATGAAAAACTGTTTTTT.

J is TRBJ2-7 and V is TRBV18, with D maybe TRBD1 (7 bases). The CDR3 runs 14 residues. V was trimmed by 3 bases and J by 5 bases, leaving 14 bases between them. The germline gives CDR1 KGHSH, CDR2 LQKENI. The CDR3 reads CASSPPGRGDEQYF. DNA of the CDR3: TGTGCCAGCTCACCTCCGGGCAGGGGGGACGAGCAGTACTTC. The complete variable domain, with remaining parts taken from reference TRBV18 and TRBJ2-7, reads NAGVMQNPRHLVRRRGQEARLRCSPMKGHSHVYWYRQLPEEGLKFMVYLQKENIIDESGMPKERFSAEFPKEGPSILRIQQVVRGDSAAYFCASSPPGRGDEQYFGPGTRLTVT.

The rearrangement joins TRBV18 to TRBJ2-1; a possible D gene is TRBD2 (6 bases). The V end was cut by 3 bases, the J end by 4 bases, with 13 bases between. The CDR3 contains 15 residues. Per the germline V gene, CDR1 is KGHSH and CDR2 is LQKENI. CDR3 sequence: CASSPAAGRYNEQFF. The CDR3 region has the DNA TGTGCCAGCTCACCGGCGGCGGGACGGTACAATGAGCAGTTCTTC.

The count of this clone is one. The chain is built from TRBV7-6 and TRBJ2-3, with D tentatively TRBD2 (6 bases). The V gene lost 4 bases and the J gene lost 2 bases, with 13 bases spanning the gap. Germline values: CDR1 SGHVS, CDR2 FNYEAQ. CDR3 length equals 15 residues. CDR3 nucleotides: TGTGCCAGCAGCTCCATCGGGGGAACCACAGATACGCAGTATTTT. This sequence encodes CASSSIGGTTDTQYF.

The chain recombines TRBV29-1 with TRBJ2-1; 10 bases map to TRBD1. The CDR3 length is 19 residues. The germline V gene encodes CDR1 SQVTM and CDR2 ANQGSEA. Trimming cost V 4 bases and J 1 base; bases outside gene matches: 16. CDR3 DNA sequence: TGCAGCGTTGGGGGACAGGGGCTAACTAACGGGAGTTCCTACAATGAGCAGTTCTTC. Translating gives CSVGGQGLTNGSSYNEQFF.

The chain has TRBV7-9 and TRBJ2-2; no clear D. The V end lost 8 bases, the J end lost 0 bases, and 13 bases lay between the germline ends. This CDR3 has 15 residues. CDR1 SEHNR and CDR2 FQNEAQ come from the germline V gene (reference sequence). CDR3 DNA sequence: TGTGCCAGCTCCTTGGGGTTTGCGAACACCGGGGAGCTGTTTTTT. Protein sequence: CASSLGFANTGELFF.

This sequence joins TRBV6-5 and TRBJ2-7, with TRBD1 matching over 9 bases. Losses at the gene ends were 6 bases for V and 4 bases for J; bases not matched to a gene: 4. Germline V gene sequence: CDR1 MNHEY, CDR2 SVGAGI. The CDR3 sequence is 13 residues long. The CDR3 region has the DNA TGTGCCAGCAGGAGGACAGGGGCGTACGAGCAGTACTTC. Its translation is CASRRTGAYEQYF.

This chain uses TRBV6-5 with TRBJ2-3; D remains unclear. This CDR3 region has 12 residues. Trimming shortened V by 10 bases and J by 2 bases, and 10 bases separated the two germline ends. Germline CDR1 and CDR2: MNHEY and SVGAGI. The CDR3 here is CATKPFTDTQYF. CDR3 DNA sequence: TGTGCCACCAAACCCTTCACAGATACGCAGTATTTT.

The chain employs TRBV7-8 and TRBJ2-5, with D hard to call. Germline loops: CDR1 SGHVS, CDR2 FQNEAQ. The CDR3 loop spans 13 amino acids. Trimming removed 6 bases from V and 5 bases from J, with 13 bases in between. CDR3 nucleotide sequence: TGTGCCAGCAGGATGACGCTTGGGGAGACCCAGTACTTC. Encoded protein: CASRMTLGETQYF.

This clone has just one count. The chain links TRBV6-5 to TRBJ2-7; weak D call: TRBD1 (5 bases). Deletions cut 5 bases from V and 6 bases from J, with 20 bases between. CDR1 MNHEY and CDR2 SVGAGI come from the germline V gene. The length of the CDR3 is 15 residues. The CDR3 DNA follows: TGTGCCAGCAGTCCGGGTGGACATACCTTTTTCGAGCAGTACTTC. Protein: CASSPGGHTFFEQYF.

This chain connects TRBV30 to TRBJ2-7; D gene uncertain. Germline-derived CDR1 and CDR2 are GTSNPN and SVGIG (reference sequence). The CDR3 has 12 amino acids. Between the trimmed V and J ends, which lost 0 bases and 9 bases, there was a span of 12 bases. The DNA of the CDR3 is TGTGCCTGGAGTGTCGGGTCGGTCGGGCAGTACTTC. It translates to CAWSVGSVGQYF.

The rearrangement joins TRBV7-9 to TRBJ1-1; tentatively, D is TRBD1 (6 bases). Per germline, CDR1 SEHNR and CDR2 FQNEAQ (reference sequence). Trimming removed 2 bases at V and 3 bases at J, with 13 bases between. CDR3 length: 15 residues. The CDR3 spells CASSLRGAGDTEAFF. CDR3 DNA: TGTGCCAGCAGCTTAAGGGGGGCGGGCGACACTGAAGCTTTCTTT.

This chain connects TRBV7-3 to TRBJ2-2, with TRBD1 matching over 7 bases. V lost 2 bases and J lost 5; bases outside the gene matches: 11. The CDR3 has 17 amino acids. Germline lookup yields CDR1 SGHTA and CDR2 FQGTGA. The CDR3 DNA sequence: TGTGCCAGCAGCTTAGGTCCAGACAGGGTGTTAACCGGGGAGCTGTTTTTT. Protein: CASSLGPDRVLTGELFF. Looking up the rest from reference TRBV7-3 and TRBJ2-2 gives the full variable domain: GAGVSQTPSNKVTEKGKYVELRCDPISGHTALYWYRQSLGQGPEFLIYFQGTGAADDSGLPNDRFFAVRPEGSVSTLKIQRTERGDSAVYLCASSLGPDRVLTGELFFGEGSRLTVL.

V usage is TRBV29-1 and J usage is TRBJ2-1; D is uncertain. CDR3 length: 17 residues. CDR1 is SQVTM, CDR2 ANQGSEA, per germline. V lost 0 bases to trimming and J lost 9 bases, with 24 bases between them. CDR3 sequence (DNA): TGCAGCGTTGAAGATGAGTTTAAGGCAGATGGGCGCGGTGAGCAGTTCTTC. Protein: CSVEDEFKADGRGEQFF.

The CDR3: CASSPSWQGGEKLFF. For the CDR3, the DNA is TGTGCCAGCTCACCGTCATGGCAGGGTGGGGAAAAACTGTTTTTT. This chain uses TRBV18 with TRBJ1-4, with a possible D match to TRBD1 (5 bases). Looked up from germline, CDR1 is KGHSH and CDR2 is LQKENI. The CDR3 covers 15 residues. The ends were cut back, 3 bases at V and 8 bases at J, with 16 bases in the middle.

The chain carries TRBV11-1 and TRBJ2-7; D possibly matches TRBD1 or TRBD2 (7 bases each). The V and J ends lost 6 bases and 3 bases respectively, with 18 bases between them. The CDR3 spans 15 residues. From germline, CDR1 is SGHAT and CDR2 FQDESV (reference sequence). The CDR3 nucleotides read TGTGCCAGCAGGACCGGAGCGGGACAGCTCTACGAGCAGTACTTC. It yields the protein CASRTGAGQLYEQYF.